This TCR beta chain was obtained from a study of blood T cell repertoires in COVID-19. Study-level background: There were acute and convalescent COVID-19 samples, and they came from the United States, Italy and Spain.

In the original workflow: Estimation of nucleated cell counts was performed using reference gene primer amplification. The repertoire was sequenced with immunoSEQ multiplex PCR; TCRdb's copy has only in-frame clones and lacks some. V and J calls and clone size are as listed in that table; D and trimming were resolved from the DNA. The sample records approximately 72,000 clones, approximately 85% being singletons. Deletions cut 6 bases from V and 3 bases from J, with 16 bases between. The germline gives CDR1 SGHKS, CDR2 YYEKEE (reference sequence). This CDR3 has 14 residues. J is TRBJ2-7 and V is TRBV5-5; D is perhaps TRBD1 (5 bases). What was sequenced was peripheral blood. This sequence was found in an elderly woman with active or convalescent COVID-19. This CDR3 reads CASTVPGINYEQYF. CDR3 sequence (DNA): TGTGCCAGCACCGTCCCAGGGATTAACTACGAGCAGTACTTC.